The table lists the clone carrying this T cell receptor beta chain with a few counts. Its antigen is unknown. This sample is drawn from a study of T cells after yellow fever vaccination. Study in general: The SMART-Seq v4 Ultra Low Input method served to prepare the low-cell-number fractions. Study-level results: Though weaker, the secondary response peaked faster, on day 5 versus 15. A large majority of primary-vaccination clones showed up again after the booster (roughly 96% CD4, 85% to 90% CD8). There was a possibility that FACS-sorted repertoires contained abundant clonotypes contaminating from the bulk population.

The germline V gene has CDR1 SGHTA and CDR2 FQGNSA. The CDR3 totals 15 residues. V gave up 5 bases and J gave up 3 bases, with 15 bases separating them. TCRdb redid the calling of the 5' RACE reads with MiXCR, one entry per CDR3 protein. This table holds around 230,000 distinct CDR3 sequences, less than 7.5% found once. The starting material was CD4+ T cells sorted from PBMCs, obtained on the day of the yellow fever booster vaccination. This sequence was found in a man aged 25 to 40 who received the YFV17D yellow fever vaccine. The chain uses TRBV7-2 and TRBJ2-3; D unresolved. The CDR3 DNA reads TGTGCCAGCAGCCGGCGGAGACCCCCGACAGATACGCAGTATTTT. It codes for CASSRRRPPTDTQYF. Together with reference TRBV7-2 and TRBJ2-3, the CDR3 gives the full variable domain: GAGVSQSPSNKVTEKGKDVELRCDPISGHTALYWYRQSLGQGLEFLIYFQGNSAPDKSGLPSDRFSAERTGGSVSTLTIQRTQQEDSAVYLCASSRRRPPTDTQYFGPGTRLTVL.